The 23 T cell receptor beta chains below were found in one sample sequenced in a study of early T cells in non-severe SARS-CoV-2 infection. TCRdb ran MiXCR on the 5' RACE reads and lists one entry per CDR3 protein. This repertoire shows roughly 35,000 distinct CDR3 sequences, about 10% found once; its top ten account for about 13%. Sample: whole blood. The receptors stem from an adult who was a healthcare worker with PCR-confirmed SARS-CoV-2 infection or an uninfected control (not recorded which).

This clonotype has ten or more counts. The J gene is TRBJ2-2, the V gene TRBV24-1; D perhaps matches TRBD1 (5 bases). Trimming pared 4 bases from V and 4 bases from J, leaving 18 bases between. Per the germline V gene, CDR1 is KGHDR and CDR2 is SFDVKD. The CDR3 has 17 amino acids. CDR3 coding DNA: TGTGCCACCAGTGAGCCCCGCGCAGGGTGGAGCACCGGGGAGCTGTTTTTT. This sequence encodes CATSEPRAGWSTGELFF.

This clonotype has more than one count but fewer than ten. The chain joins TRBV5-1 to TRBJ2-3; either TRBD1 or TRBD2 may fit D (5 bases each). This CDR3 has 14 amino acids. Germline CDR1 is SGHRS and CDR2 is YFSETQ. The ends were cut back, 0 bases at V and 0 bases at J, with 5 bases in the middle. CDR3 sequence reads: CASSLGDSTDTQYF. CDR3 coding DNA: TGCGCCAGCAGCTTGGGGGACAGCACAGATACGCAGTATTTT.

This clonotype occurred many times. The chain carries TRBV9 and TRBJ2-3; 12 bases are shared with TRBD2. The J segment lost 2 bases and the V segment lost 3 bases, leaving 13 bases of the junction unmatched. CDR3 length: 19 amino acids. CDR1 is SGDLS, CDR2 YYNGEE, per germline. The CDR3 coding sequence is TGTGCCAGCAGCGGGCACCCAACAGGACTAGCGGGGTCCACAGATACGCAGTATTTT. Protein: CASSGHPTGLAGSTDTQYF.

This clonotype appeared a few times. The chain has TRBV24-1 and TRBJ2-1, with 8 bases identical to TRBD1. Per the germline V gene, CDR1 is KGHDR and CDR2 is SFDVKD. The J segment lost 10 bases and the V segment lost 3 bases, leaving 13 bases of the junction unmatched. CDR3 length equals 16 residues. For the CDR3, the DNA is TGTGCCACCAGTGATCCCCTGTTCGACAGGGGCGGCGAGCAGTTCTTC. It encodes CATSDPLFDRGGEQFF.

Ten or more counts support this clonotype. The chain couples TRBV7-2 to TRBJ2-1; D unclear. The germline CDR1 and CDR2 sequences are SGHTA and FQGNSA. The CDR3 consists of 12 residues. Trimming stripped 0 bases from V and 3 bases from J, with 0 bases between. CDR3 amino acids: CASSLAYNEQFF. The CDR3 DNA reads as TGTGCCAGCAGCTTAGCCTACAATGAGCAGTTCTTC.

The chain uses TRBV30 and TRBJ1-2; 7 nucleotides line up with TRBD1. The junction had 11 bases not matched to a gene; V was cut back by 4 bases and J by 6 bases. CDR1 and CDR2 from the germline V gene are GTSNPN and SVGIG (reference sequence). CDR3 length: 14 amino acids. This chain's CDR3 is CAWTPTGPHNGYTF. CDR3 nucleotide sequence: TGTGCCTGGACCCCGACAGGGCCCCATAATGGCTACACCTTC.

V is TRBV7-2 and J is TRBJ1-2; possibly TRBD1 for D (5 bases). The CDR3 is 13 residues long. V was pared by 8 bases and J by 5 bases, with 15 bases between. The V gene's germline CDR1 is SGHTA and CDR2 FQGNSA. CDR3 amino acids: CASGPPEGYGYTF. CDR3 DNA: TGTGCCAGCGGCCCCCCTGAGGGGTATGGCTACACCTTC.

This clonotype has at least ten counts. The V and J genes are TRBV29-1 and TRBJ1-1; D might be TRBD1 (6 bases). CDR3 length equals 12 residues. Germline loops: CDR1 SQVTM, CDR2 ANQGSEA. The ends were cut back, 4 bases at V and 3 bases at J, with 9 bases in the middle. The CDR3 protein is CSVGRGDTEAFF. The CDR3 nucleotides read TGCAGCGTTGGAAGGGGGGACACTGAAGCTTTCTTT.

This clonotype was picked up many times. V gene TRBV2 combines with J gene TRBJ2-1; no reliable D call. V dropped 5 bases and J dropped 12 bases, with 17 bases sitting between them. The germline CDR1 and CDR2 sequences are SNHLY and FYNNEI. The CDR3 is made up of 13 amino acids. CDR3 sequence reads: CASSTTFEVGQFF. CDR3 in DNA: TGTGCCAGCAGTACTACTTTCGAGGTAGGGCAGTTCTTC.

This clonotype was picked up a small number of times. The V call is TRBV7-9, the J call TRBJ1-1, with D maybe TRBD1 (5 bases). CDR3 length: 12 amino acids. V lost 7 bases and J 4 bases, leaving 10 bases between the germline ends. CDR1 and CDR2 (germline): SEHNR, FQNEAQ (reference sequence). The CDR3 bases are TGTGCCAGCAATTTAAGGGGCACTGAAGCTTTCTTT. Amino acids: CASNLRGTEAFF.

The V gene is TRBV2, the J gene TRBJ2-7; maybe TRBD1 (5 bases). The germline gives CDR1 SNHLY, CDR2 FYNNEI. Trimming pared 4 bases from V and 1 base from J, leaving 20 bases between. The CDR3 consists of 17 residues. The chain's CDR3 is CASSVSREGRVSYEQYF. CDR3 coding DNA: TGTGCCAGCAGTGTCTCCAGGGAAGGCCGGGTTTCCTACGAGCAGTACTTC. Full variable domain (remainder filled in from reference TRBV2 and TRBJ2-7): EPEVTQTPSHQVTQMGQEVILRCVPISNHLYFYWYRQILGQKVEFLVSFYNNEISEKSEIFDDQFSVERPDGSNFTLKIRSTKLEDSAMYFCASSVSREGRVSYEQYFGPGTRLTVT.

This clonotype was detected ten times or more. V is TRBV28 and J is TRBJ1-2; no reliable D call. V shed 8 bases and J shed 8 bases, with 12 bases lying between them. The CDR3 extends over 11 amino acids. From germline, CDR1 is MDHEN and CDR2 SYDVKM. The CDR3 region has the DNA TGTGCCAGCGGAGCGGAGGCAGGCTACACCTTC. This codes for CASGAEAGYTF.

This clonotype was seen a few times. This chain links TRBV7-6 with TRBJ2-1; 10 bases match TRBD2. This CDR3 comprises 20 residues. Germline CDR1 and CDR2: SGHVS and FNYEAQ. Losses at the gene ends were 1 base for V and 0 bases for J; bases not matched to a gene: 12. The CDR3 sequence: CASSLGGTSGAASSYNEQFF. The CDR3, as DNA: TGTGCCAGCAGCTTAGGAGGAACTAGCGGGGCAGCCAGCTCCTACAATGAGCAGTTCTTC. The entire variable domain, with the rest obtained from reference TRBV7-6 and TRBJ2-1, is as follows: GAGVSQSPRYKVTKRGQDVALRCDPISGHVSLYWYRQALGQGPEFLTYFNYEAQQDKSGLPNDRFSAERPEGSISTLTIQRTEQRDSAMYRCASSLGGTSGAASSYNEQFFGPGTRLTVL.

This clonotype was recorded many times. The chain joins TRBV7-2 to TRBJ2-5; D may be TRBD1 or TRBD2 (7 bases each). Germline lookup yields CDR1 SGHTA and CDR2 FQGNSA. V was shortened by 5 bases and J by 5 bases, with 15 bases between the two germline ends. The CDR3 is made up of 14 amino acids. This chain's CDR3 is CASSPGQRGETQYF. CDR3 coding DNA: TGTGCCAGCAGCCCGGGACAGCGGGGCGAGACCCAGTACTTC.

This clonotype was detected only a few times. The V and J genes are TRBV7-6 and TRBJ2-7; D is uncertain. V was cut by 1 base and J by 5 bases, with 6 bases left in between. CDR3 length equals 12 residues. Germline V gives CDR1 SGHVS, CDR2 FNYEAQ. CDR3 residues: CASSLEGNEQYF. The CDR3 DNA reads TGTGCCAGCAGCTTAGAGGGAAACGAGCAGTACTTC.

This clonotype was seen at least ten times. The chain carries TRBV4-3 and TRBJ2-3; 9 nucleotides agree with TRBD2. This CDR3 spans 19 amino acids. Germline CDR1 LGHNA, CDR2 YSLEER. J gave up 2 bases and V 4 bases, and 16 bases lay outside the gene matches. The CDR3 DNA follows: TGCGCCAGCAGCCTAACTAGCGGAGCGGGGGGATTTTCCACAGATACGCAGTATTTT. It is translated as CASSLTSGAGGFSTDTQYF.

In its sample, this clonotype was seen many times. V gene TRBV19 combines with J gene TRBJ1-5; TRBD1 is a possible D gene (6 bases). This CDR3 is built from 14 residues. The V gene's germline CDR1 is LNHDA and CDR2 SQIVND (reference sequence). V was shortened by 6 bases and J by 11 bases, with 20 bases between the two germline ends. CDR3 DNA sequence: TGTGCCAGTAGGGGCCTGGACGGACAGCGGACCCAGCATTTT. It encodes CASRGLDGQRTQHF. Supplemented by reference TRBV19 and TRBJ1-5, the full variable domain reads DGGITQSPKYLFRKEGQNVTLSCEQNLNHDAMYWYRQDPGQGLRLIYYSQIVNDFQKGDIAEGYSVSREKKESFPLTVTSAQKNPTAFYLCASRGLDGQRTQHFGDGTRLSIL.

This clonotype was recorded many times. The rearrangement joins TRBV6-2 or TRBV6-3 to TRBJ1-5; D is undetermined. V lost 6 bases to trimming and J lost 4 bases, with 19 bases between them. This CDR3 is 16 amino acids long. Per the germline V gene, CDR1 is MNHEY and CDR2 is SVGEGT. The CDR3 DNA follows: TGTGCCAGCAGACCCCTGCTGCCTGACGGTAATCAGCCCCAGCATTTT. This sequence encodes CASRPLLPDGNQPQHF.

This clonotype was detected ten times or more. In DNA, the CDR3 is TGTGCCAGCAGACCGGGACAGGGCGCAAAAAACATTCAGTACTTC. Its translation: CASRPGQGAKNIQYF. The V call is TRBV6-1, the J call TRBJ2-4; TRBD1 aligns across 9 bases. V lost 6 bases and J lost 4; bases outside the gene matches: 7. This CDR3 is 15 amino acids long. Germline V lookup: CDR1 MNHNS, CDR2 SASEGT.

The sample holds many counts of this clonotype. The chain has TRBV3-1 and TRBJ2-2; D ambiguous. The CDR3 sequence is 16 residues long. Between the trimmed V and J ends, which lost 1 base and 5 bases, there was a span of 14 bases. Per germline, CDR1 LGHDT and CDR2 YNNKEL (reference sequence). As DNA, the CDR3 is TGTGCCAGCAGCCAAGTGGTAGGCCGGCTGACCGGGGAGCTGTTTTTT. It codes for CASSQVVGRLTGELFF.

CDR3 loop: CASSFTGGSTDTQYF. Written as DNA, the CDR3 is TGTGCCAGCAGCTTTACAGGGGGGAGCACAGATACGCAGTATTTT. The chain joins TRBV7-2 to TRBJ2-3, with TRBD1 matching 8 bases. V lost 3 bases, J lost 0 bases, and 2 bases stayed unmatched. The CDR3 runs to 15 residues. CDR1 and CDR2 from the germline V gene are SGHTA and FQGNSA. The variable domain in full, completed from reference TRBV7-2 and TRBJ2-3, reads GAGVSQSPSNKVTEKGKDVELRCDPISGHTALYWYRQSLGQGLEFLIYFQGNSAPDKSGLPSDRFSAERTGGSVSTLTIQRTQQEDSAVYLCASSFTGGSTDTQYFGPGTRLTVL.

This clonotype was picked up many times. The genes are TRBV18 and TRBJ2-7, with 11 positions matching TRBD2. The length of the CDR3 is 15 residues. Germline V CDR1 and CDR2: KGHSH, LQKENI. J gave up 3 bases and V 3 bases, and 4 bases lay outside the gene matches. Here the CDR3 DNA reads TGTGCCAGCTCACCGACTAGCGGGGAAAGCTACGAGCAGTACTTC. Translation gives CASSPTSGESYEQYF.

This clonotype was detected ten times or more. This chain joins TRBV12-3 or TRBV12-4 and TRBJ2-5; D perhaps matches TRBD1 (5 bases). Trimming stripped 6 bases from V and 4 bases from J, with 15 bases between. CDR3 length: 14 residues. The CDR3 DNA follows: TGTGCCAGCAGCGCCGACAGCCCCCGAGAGACCCAGTACTTC. This sequence encodes CASSADSPRETQYF.